This TCR beta chain was observed in a study of T cells expressing NK-cell markers. At the level of the study: Just one sequenced donor of eight was HCMV-seronegative, while seven were seropositive.

UMI-tagged 5'RACE template switching yielded the TCR beta cDNA. Reanalyzing the 5' RACE reads, TCRdb keeps one entry per CDR3 protein, without DNA. Its table lists 300,000 to 500,000 distinct CDR3 sequences. The germline gives CDR1 SGHDT, CDR2 YYEEEE. This CDR3 is 14 amino acids long. Study-wide points: Clones of NKG2C+ T cells that had expanded were of unclear HCMV specificity. Six of the donors carried dominant NKG2C+ clonotypes that took up 1.0-7.0% of their CD8+ T cells.

Notes on this clonotype: The antigen remains unidentified.

The V and J genes are TRBV5-6 and TRBJ2-7; TCRdb names TRBD1, which stays unverified in the absence of DNA. The sequence came from a woman aged 50 to 60 in good health. Specimen: blood T cells: a sorted CD56 or NKG2C T cell subset, CD4+ or CD8+ T cells, or bulk PBMC T cells (not recorded which). The CDR3 region is CASSSRTGVDEQYF. Variable domain in full (rest from reference TRBV5-6 and TRBJ2-7): DAGVTQSPTHLIKTRGQQVTLRCSPKSGHDTVSWYQQALGQGPQFIFQYYEEEERQRGNFPDRFSGHQFPNYSSELNVNALLLGDSALYLCASSSRTGVDEQYFGPGTRLTVT.